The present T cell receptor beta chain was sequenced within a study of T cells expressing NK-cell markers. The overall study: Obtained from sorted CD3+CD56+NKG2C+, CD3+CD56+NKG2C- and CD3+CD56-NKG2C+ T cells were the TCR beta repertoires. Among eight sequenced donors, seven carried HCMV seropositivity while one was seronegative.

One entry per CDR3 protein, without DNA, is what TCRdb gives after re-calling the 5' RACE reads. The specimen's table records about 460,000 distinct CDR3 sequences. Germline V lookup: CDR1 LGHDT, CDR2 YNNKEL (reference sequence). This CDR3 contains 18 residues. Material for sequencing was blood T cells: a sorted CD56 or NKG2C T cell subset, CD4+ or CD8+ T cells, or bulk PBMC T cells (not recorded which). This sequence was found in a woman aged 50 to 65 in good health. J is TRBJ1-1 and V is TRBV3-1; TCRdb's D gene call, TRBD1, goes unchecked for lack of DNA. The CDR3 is CASSRSWGQGAGGTEAFF.